This T cell receptor beta chain was profiled in a study of shared clonotypes between healthy human individuals. Partitioning of CD4+ cells yielded a CD45RA+ naive subset and a CD45RA-negative memory subset. Assay: immunoSEQ multiplex PCR; the TCRdb copy retains only in-frame clones and omits some. Of 2 million to 2.5 million clones listed, over 85% are singletons. Notes on this clone: What it binds is not known.

Germline CDR1 SNHLY, CDR2 FYNNEI. The CDR3 sequence is 15 residues long. V dropped 2 bases and J dropped 6; count of bases not matched to a gene: 7. Findings of the study overall: Four donors held about 5.1% of naive CD4 clonotypes in common.

The sample taken for sequencing was naive CD4+ T cells from PBMCs. Subset defined: CD45RA+ positively selected. The chain recombines TRBV2 with TRBJ1-2, with 9 nucleotides matching TRBD1. The receptor comes from a man in his late teens or twenties in good health. Some clones in this sample may be carry-over from other donors' samples. CDR3 residues: CASSESGQGGHGYTF. In DNA form, the CDR3 reads TGTGCCAGCAGTGAATCGGGACAGGGAGGGCATGGCTACACCTTC.